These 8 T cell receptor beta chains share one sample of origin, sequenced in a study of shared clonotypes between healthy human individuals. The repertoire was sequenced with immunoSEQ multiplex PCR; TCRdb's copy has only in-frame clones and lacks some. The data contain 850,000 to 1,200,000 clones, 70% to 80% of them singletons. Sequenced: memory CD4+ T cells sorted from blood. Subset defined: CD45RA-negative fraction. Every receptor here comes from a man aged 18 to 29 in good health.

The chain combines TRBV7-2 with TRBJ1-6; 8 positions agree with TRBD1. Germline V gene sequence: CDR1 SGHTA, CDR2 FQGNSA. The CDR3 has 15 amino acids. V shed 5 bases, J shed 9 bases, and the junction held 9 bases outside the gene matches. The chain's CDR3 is CASSGGTGAISPLHF. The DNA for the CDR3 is TGTGCCAGCAGCGGAGGGACAGGCGCGATTTCACCCCTCCACTTT.

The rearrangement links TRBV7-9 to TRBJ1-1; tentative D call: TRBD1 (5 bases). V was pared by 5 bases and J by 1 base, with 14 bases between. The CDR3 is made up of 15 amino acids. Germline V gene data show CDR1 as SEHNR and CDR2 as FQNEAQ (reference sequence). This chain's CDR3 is CASSDAVGGNTEAFF. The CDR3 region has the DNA TGTGCCAGCAGCGACGCCGTGGGGGGGAACACTGAAGCTTTCTTT. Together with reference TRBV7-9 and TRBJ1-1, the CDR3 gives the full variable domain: DTGVSQNPRHKITKRGQNVTFRCDPISEHNRLYWYRQTLGQGPEFLTYFQNEAQLEKSRLLSDRFSAERPKGSFSTLEIQRTEQGDSAMYLCASSDAVGGNTEAFFGQGTRLTVV.

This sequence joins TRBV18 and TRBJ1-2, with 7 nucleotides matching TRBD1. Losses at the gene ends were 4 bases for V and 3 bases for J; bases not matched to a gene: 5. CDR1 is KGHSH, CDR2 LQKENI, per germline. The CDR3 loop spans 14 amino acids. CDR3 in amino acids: CASSLTGADYGYTF. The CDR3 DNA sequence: TGTGCCAGCTCACTCACAGGGGCGGACTATGGCTACACCTTC.

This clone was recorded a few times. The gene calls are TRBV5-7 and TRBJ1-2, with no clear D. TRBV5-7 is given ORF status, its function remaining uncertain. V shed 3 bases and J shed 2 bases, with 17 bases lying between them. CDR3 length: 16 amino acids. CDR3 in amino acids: CASSYRANLKNYGYTF. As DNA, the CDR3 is TGTGCCAGCAGCTACCGGGCCAACCTAAAAAACTATGGCTACACCTTC.

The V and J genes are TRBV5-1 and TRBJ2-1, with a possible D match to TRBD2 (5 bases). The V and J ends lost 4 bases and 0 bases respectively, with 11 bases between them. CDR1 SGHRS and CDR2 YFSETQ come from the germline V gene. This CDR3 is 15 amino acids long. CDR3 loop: CASSVAGNSYNEQFF. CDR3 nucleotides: TGCGCCAGCAGCGTCGCCGGGAACTCCTACAATGAGCAGTTCTTC.

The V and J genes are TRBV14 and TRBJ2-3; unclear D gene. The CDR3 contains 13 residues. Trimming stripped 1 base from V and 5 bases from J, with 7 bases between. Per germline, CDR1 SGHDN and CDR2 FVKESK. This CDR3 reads CASSQGLRDTQYF. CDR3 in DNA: TGTGCCAGCAGCCAAGGTCTGAGAGATACGCAGTATTTT.

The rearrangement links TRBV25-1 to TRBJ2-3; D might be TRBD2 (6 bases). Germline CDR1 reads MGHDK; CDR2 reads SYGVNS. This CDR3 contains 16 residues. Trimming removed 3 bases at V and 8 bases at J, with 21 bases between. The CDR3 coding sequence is TGTGCCAGCAGTGATCTAAGGCGGACTTGGGGAGGTACGCAGTATTTT. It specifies CASSDLRRTWGGTQYF.

The DNA for the CDR3 is TGTGCCAGCTCCAACACAGGGGAAGAGGAAAAACTGTTTTTT. Protein sequence: CASSNTGEEEKLFF. The chain carries TRBV2 and TRBJ1-4; 7 nucleotides line up with TRBD1. V was clipped by 8 bases and J by 8 bases; unmatched bases: 11. The CDR3 is made up of 14 amino acids. The germline gives CDR1 SNHLY, CDR2 FYNNEI. Together with reference TRBV2 and TRBJ1-4, the CDR3 gives the full variable domain: EPEVTQTPSHQVTQMGQEVILRCVPISNHLYFYWYRQILGQKVEFLVSFYNNEISEKSEIFDDQFSVERPDGSNFTLKIRSTKLEDSAMYFCASSNTGEEEKLFFGSGTQLSVL.